These 21 T cell receptor beta chains share one sample of origin, sequenced in a study of T cell responses to AZD1222 COVID-19 vaccine. Profiling relied on immunoSEQ multiplex PCR, and the TCRdb table lists in-frame clones only, not all of them. The sample includes about 99,000 clones, approximately 86% seen only once; the top ten take 3.3%. The sequences come from peripheral blood, collected 28 days after the second dose of the MenACWY control vaccine. The receptors were sampled from an adult who received the MenACWY meningococcal vaccine as a control.

This clone came up once. J is TRBJ1-3 and V is TRBV7-2, with 7 bases fitting TRBD1. V lost 4 bases, J lost 4 bases, and 7 bases stayed unmatched. The length of the CDR3 is 15 residues. Germline V gene sequence: CDR1 SGHTA, CDR2 FQGNSA. As DNA, the CDR3 is TGTGCCAGCAGCTCCAGGGGGGCGCAGGGAAACACCATATATTTT. Its protein is CASSSRGAQGNTIYF.

This clone occurred a few times. This chain joins TRBV29-1 and TRBJ2-7, with TRBD2 matching 7 bases. The trim removed 2 bases at V and 11 bases at J, leaving 12 bases unmatched. This CDR3 has 13 residues. Germline CDR1 is SQVTM and CDR2 is ANQGSEA. The DNA of the CDR3 is TGCAGCGTTGAATTTTATGGGGGAGGGTCGGAGTACTTC. Its protein product is CSVEFYGGGSEYF.

This clone came up once. The V and J genes are TRBV28 and TRBJ2-1; D unclear. This CDR3 has 11 amino acids. Trimming pared 7 bases from V and 3 bases from J, leaving 4 bases between. Germline V gives CDR1 MDHEN, CDR2 SYDVKM. In DNA, the CDR3 is TGTGCCAGCAAATACTACAATGAGCAGTTCTTC. This translates into CASKYYNEQFF. The whole variable domain, filled in from reference TRBV28 and TRBJ2-1, reads DVKVTQSSRYLVKRTGEKVFLECVQDMDHENMFWYRQDPGLGLRLIYFSYDVKMKEKGDIPEGYSVSREKKERFSLILESASTNQTSMYLCASKYYNEQFFGPGTRLTVL.

This chain connects TRBV7-2 to TRBJ2-2; 7 nucleotides agree with TRBD2. This CDR3 comprises 16 residues. The trim removed 5 bases at V and 2 bases at J, leaving 8 bases unmatched. In germline, CDR1 is SGHTA, CDR2 FQGNSA. This CDR3 reads CASSRLAFPNTGELFF. CDR3 nucleotides: TGTGCCAGCAGCAGACTAGCATTCCCTAACACCGGGGAGCTGTTTTTT.

The V gene is TRBV18, the J gene TRBJ2-7, with 11 bases that match TRBD2. Per germline, CDR1 KGHSH and CDR2 LQKENI. The junction had 0 bases not matched to a gene; V was cut back by 3 bases and J by 2 bases. The CDR3 extends over 14 amino acids. The CDR3 spells CASSPSGGAYEQYF. The CDR3 DNA follows: TGTGCCAGCTCACCTAGCGGGGGGGCCTACGAGCAGTACTTC.

In regard to this clone: The junction departs from the called germline gene at one end, perhaps through a read error. The chain recombines TRBV2 with TRBJ2-4; the match to TRBD1 covers 7 bases. The germline V gene encodes CDR1 SNHLY and CDR2 FYNNEI. This CDR3 is 15 amino acids long. The CDR3 is CASSEDRALKNIQYF. The CDR3 DNA reads TGTGCCAGCAGCGAAGACAGGGCGCTTAAAAACATTCAGTACTTC.

The chain carries TRBV5-6 and TRBJ1-1, with 7 bases matching TRBD1. Germline V CDR1 and CDR2: SGHDT, YYEEEE. The CDR3 is 15 residues long. J gave up 8 bases and V 4 bases, and 14 bases lay outside the gene matches. CDR3 region: CASSTPGTAKWEAFF. CDR3 coding DNA: TGTGCCAGCAGCACCCCCGGGACAGCAAAATGGGAAGCTTTCTTT.

The rearrangement links TRBV5-5 to TRBJ1-4, with TRBD1 matching over 7 bases. The CDR3 runs 16 residues. Germline V lookup: CDR1 SGHKS, CDR2 YYEKEE (reference sequence). The V gene end was trimmed by 4 bases and the J gene end by 4 bases; junction bases not matched to a gene: 10. CDR3 coding DNA: TGTGCCAGCAGCGGCCCAACCGGGACAGTTAATGAAAAACTGTTTTTT. Translation gives CASSGPTGTVNEKLFF.

The chain recombines TRBV30 with TRBJ1-4, with D perhaps matching TRBD1 (5 bases). The germline V gene has CDR1 GTSNPN and CDR2 SVGIG (reference sequence). Deletions cut 0 bases from V and 0 bases from J, with 17 bases between. This CDR3 is 18 amino acids long. The DNA of the CDR3 is TGTGCCTGGAGTGTTAGTTCTGACAGCCTTGCAACTAATGAAAAACTGTTTTTT. Translating gives CAWSVSSDSLATNEKLFF. The whole variable domain, filled in from reference TRBV30 and TRBJ1-4, reads SQTIHQWPATLVQPVGSPLSLECTVEGTSNPNLYWYRQAAGRGLQLLFYSVGIGQISSEVPQNLSASRPQDRQFILSSKKLLLSDSGFYLCAWSVSSDSLATNEKLFFGSGTQLSVL.

The V call is TRBV7-9, the J call TRBJ1-5, with D tentatively TRBD1 (6 bases). V shed 1 base and J shed 0 bases, with 10 bases lying between them. CDR3 size: 16 residues. The germline gives CDR1 SEHNR, CDR2 FQNEAQ (reference sequence). The CDR3 loop reads CASSLDGTHSNQPQHF. The CDR3 bases are TGTGCCAGCAGCTTAGACGGGACACATAGCAATCAGCCCCAGCATTTT. Filled out from reference TRBV7-9 and TRBJ1-5, the complete variable domain reads DTGVSQNPRHKITKRGQNVTFRCDPISEHNRLYWYRQTLGQGPEFLTYFQNEAQLEKSRLLSDRFSAERPKGSFSTLEIQRTEQGDSAMYLCASSLDGTHSNQPQHFGDGTRLSIL.

The gene calls are TRBV18 and TRBJ1-6; 8 positions agree with TRBD1. Germline trimming cut 5 bases from V and 9 bases from J; bases unmatched to any gene: 15. The CDR3 has 17 amino acids. The germline CDR1 and CDR2 sequences are KGHSH and LQKENI. The CDR3 is CASSASMTGDLASPLHF. The CDR3 nucleotides read TGTGCCAGCTCAGCCTCTATGACAGGGGATTTAGCTTCACCCCTCCACTTT. The full variable domain, its missing parts supplied by reference TRBV18 and TRBJ1-6, is NAGVMQNPRHLVRRRGQEARLRCSPMKGHSHVYWYRQLPEEGLKFMVYLQKENIIDESGMPKERFSAEFPKEGPSILRIQQVVRGDSAAYFCASSASMTGDLASPLHFGNGTRLTVT.

V gene TRBV24-1 combines with J gene TRBJ2-4; D remains ambiguous. Germline lookup yields CDR1 KGHDR and CDR2 SFDVKD. V was clipped by 4 bases and J by 1 base, with 7 bases between them. There are 14 residues in the CDR3. The CDR3 DNA reads TGTGCCACCAGTGACCGTTCTGCCAAAAACATTCAGTACTTC. Translating gives CATSDRSAKNIQYF.

The V and J genes are TRBV19 and TRBJ2-2; the match to TRBD2 covers 8 bases. This CDR3 is built from 14 residues. V lost 5 bases and J lost 3; bases outside the gene matches: 2. From germline, CDR1 is LNHDA and CDR2 SQIVND (reference sequence). CDR3 coding DNA: TGTGCCAGTAGTTCCGGGGGGGACACCGGGGAGCTGTTTTTT. This encodes CASSSGGDTGELFF.

The chain links TRBV28 to TRBJ1-6; TRBD1 is a possible D gene (5 bases). CDR1 is MDHEN and CDR2 is SYDVKM in the germline V gene. V was cut by 5 bases and J by 8 bases, with 16 bases left in between. This CDR3 has 15 residues. Here the CDR3 reads CASSTGSYPYSPLHF. The DNA for the CDR3 is TGTGCCAGCAGTACAGGTTCCTATCCCTATTCACCCCTCCACTTT.

This chain connects TRBV4-2 to TRBJ1-1; 8 bases map to TRBD1. V was pared by 1 base and J by 6 bases, with 4 bases of the junction left unmatched. The CDR3 length is 14 residues. CDR1 and CDR2 (germline): LGHNA, YNFKEQ. CDR3 sequence: CASSQVDRAPEAFF. The DNA of the CDR3 is TGTGCCAGCAGCCAAGTGGACAGGGCCCCTGAAGCTTTCTTT.

The J gene is TRBJ2-7, the V gene TRBV2, with TRBD2 identical over 7 bases. The CDR3 contains 15 residues. Germline V gene lookup returns CDR1 SNHLY and CDR2 FYNNEI. V lost 3 bases, J lost 4 bases, and 9 bases stayed unmatched. CDR3 protein: CASSERGGVGYEQYF. Here the CDR3 DNA reads TGTGCCAGCAGTGAGCGGGGAGGGGTAGGGTACGAGCAGTACTTC.

The chain uses TRBV4-3 and TRBJ1-6; D ambiguous. Germline assignment: CDR1 LGHNA and CDR2 YSLEER. The CDR3 extends over 13 amino acids. Trimming cost V 1 base and J 7 bases, with 5 bases left between them. The DNA of the CDR3 is TGCGCCAGCAGCCAAGCCGGGAATTCACCCCTCCACTTT. Protein product: CASSQAGNSPLHF.

The CDR3 region is CASSQDSSYNSPLHF. CDR3 DNA sequence: TGTGCCAGCAGCCAAGACAGCTCCTATAATTCACCCCTCCACTTT. This chain uses TRBV3-1 (or the pseudogene TRBV3-2) with TRBJ1-6; D is ambiguous. Trimming shortened V by 0 bases and J by 0 bases, and 3 bases separated the two germline ends. Germline V gene lookup returns CDR1 LGHDT and CDR2 YNNKEL (reference sequence). The CDR3 sequence is 15 residues long.

A remark on this clone: This CDR3 is also generated by other DNA sequences in the sample. The CDR3 region is CASSLGQSSYNEQFF. The CDR3 nucleotides read TGCGCCAGCAGCTTGGGACAAAGCTCCTACAATGAGCAGTTCTTC. The genes are TRBV5-1 and TRBJ2-1; D ambiguous. Trimming pared 0 bases from V and 0 bases from J, leaving 7 bases between. The germline CDR1 and CDR2 sequences are SGHRS and YFSETQ. This CDR3 is 15 amino acids long.

The genes are TRBV13 and TRBJ1-4; D may be TRBD1 (5 bases). CDR1 PRHDT and CDR2 FYEKMQ come from the germline V gene (reference sequence). Trimming removed 5 bases from V and 2 bases from J, with 18 bases in between. The CDR3 length is 17 residues. CDR3: CASSRLRGSATNEKLFF. The CDR3 DNA reads as TGTGCCAGCAGCCGGCTTCGGGGGTCCGCGACTAATGAAAAACTGTTTTTT.

The CDR3 loop reads CATSDPQAGQRYGYTF. The CDR3, as DNA: TGTGCCACCAGTGATCCGCAGGCGGGCCAGCGATATGGCTACACCTTC. The chain links TRBV24-1 to TRBJ1-2; no firm D call. The CDR3 sequence is 16 residues long. The V and J ends lost 3 bases and 5 bases respectively, with 18 bases between them. CDR1 is KGHDR and CDR2 is SFDVKD in the germline V gene.